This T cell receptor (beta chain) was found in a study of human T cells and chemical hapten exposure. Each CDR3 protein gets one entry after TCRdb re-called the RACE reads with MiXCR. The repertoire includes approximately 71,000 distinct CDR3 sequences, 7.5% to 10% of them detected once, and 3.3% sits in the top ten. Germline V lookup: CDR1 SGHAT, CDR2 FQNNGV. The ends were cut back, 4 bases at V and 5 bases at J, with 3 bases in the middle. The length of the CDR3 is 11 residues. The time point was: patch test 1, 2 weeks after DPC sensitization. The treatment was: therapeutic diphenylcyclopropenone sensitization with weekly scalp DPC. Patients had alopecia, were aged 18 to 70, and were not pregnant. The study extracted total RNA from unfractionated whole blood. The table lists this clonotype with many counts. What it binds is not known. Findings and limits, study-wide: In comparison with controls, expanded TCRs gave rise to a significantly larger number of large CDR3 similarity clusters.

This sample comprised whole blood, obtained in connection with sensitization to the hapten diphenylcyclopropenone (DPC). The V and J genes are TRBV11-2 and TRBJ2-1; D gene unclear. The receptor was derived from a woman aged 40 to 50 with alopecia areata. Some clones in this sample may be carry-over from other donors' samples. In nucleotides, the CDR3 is TGTGCCAGCAGCTACCACAATGAGCAGTTCTTC. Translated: CASSYHNEQFF.